The next 32 T cell receptor beta chains were all read from a single sample in a study of CXCR3-negative and CXCR3-positive naive CD8 T cells. The study's findings and limits: A higher hydrophobicity marked the TRB CDR3s of CXCR3-positive naive cells versus CXCR3-negative naive cells.

The antigens for these receptors are not known. Researchers prepared the TRB cDNA libraries using 5' RACE with UMI labels. One entry per CDR3 protein, without DNA, is what TCRdb gives after re-calling the 5' RACE reads. The table for this sample gives about 63,000 distinct CDR3 sequences. The sequencing input was naive CXCR3+ CD8+ T cells from blood. Subset described: CD45RO-CCR7+CD27+CD95- naive CD8+ T cells expressing CXCR3 (TNR3+). The receptors derive from a human donor in good health. Some clones in this sample may be carry-over from other donors' samples.

The chain has TRBV20-1 and TRBJ2-3; checking the TCRdb D call of TRBD2 is not possible without DNA. CDR3 size: 14 residues. The germline gives CDR1 DFQATT, CDR2 SNEGSKA (reference sequence). CDR3 sequence reads: CSASAGGPPDTQYF.

This chain uses TRBV7-9 with TRBJ2-7; without DNA, the TCRdb call of TRBD2 cannot be checked. Germline V gene data show CDR1 as SEHNR and CDR2 as FQNEAQ (reference sequence). The CDR3 sequence is 15 residues long. The chain's CDR3 is CASSLAQRGSHEQYF.

The chain carries TRBV10-3 and TRBJ1-1. Germline assignment: CDR1 ENHRY and CDR2 SYGVKD. The CDR3 covers 12 residues. The CDR3: CAISPTFTEAFF.

The V call is TRBV7-9, the J call TRBJ2-7; absent DNA, TCRdb's TRBD1 call cannot be checked. The CDR3 is 12 residues long. From germline, CDR1 is SEHNR and CDR2 FQNEAQ (reference sequence). CDR3 amino acids: CASSLGRAEQYF.

The chain is built from TRBV20-1 and TRBJ2-7. The CDR3 totals 14 residues. Germline CDR1 reads DFQATT; CDR2 reads SNEGSKA (reference sequence). This chain's CDR3 is CSARGPQTDYEQYF.

This chain joins TRBV5-1 and TRBJ2-1; TCRdb outputs TRBD2, but without DNA this stays unchecked. The germline V gene has CDR1 SGHRS and CDR2 YFSETQ. This CDR3 spans 16 amino acids. CDR3 residues: CASSPEGLGSDNEQFF.

This sequence joins TRBV29-1 and TRBJ2-3; TCRdb returns TRBD1, unconfirmable since there is no DNA. Germline lookup yields CDR1 SQVTM and CDR2 ANQGSEA. The CDR3 covers 13 residues. CDR3 sequence reads: CSVLDRDTDTQYF.

The chain carries TRBV7-7 and TRBJ2-5; TCRdb returns TRBD1, unconfirmable since there is no DNA. Germline lookup yields CDR1 SSHAT and CDR2 FNYEAQ (reference sequence). The CDR3 runs to 14 residues. CDR3 sequence reads: CASSWGSGRETQYF.

The rearrangement uses TRBV2 and TRBJ1-5; the D call of TRBD1 rests on TCRdb alone, since no DNA is present to check it. Per the germline V gene, CDR1 is SNHLY and CDR2 is FYNNEI. This CDR3 is built from 15 residues. CDR3: CASSEVGQGDQPQHF.

The chain is built from TRBV10-3 and TRBJ2-1; the TCRdb call, TRBD1, lacks DNA for checking. Germline assignment: CDR1 ENHRY and CDR2 SYGVKD. This CDR3 is built from 20 residues. This CDR3 reads CAISESSYGGAKRPYNEQFF.

The chain has TRBV30 and TRBJ2-7; as DNA is missing, the TRBD1 call by TCRdb cannot be tested. CDR1 GTSNPN and CDR2 SVGIG come from the germline V gene (reference sequence). The CDR3 has 13 amino acids. The CDR3 loop is CAWSGGGPYEQYF.

The V call is TRBV6-2 or TRBV6-3, the J call TRBJ2-1; TCRdb's D call, TRBD2, is unchecked because there is no DNA. The germline V gene encodes CDR1 MNHEY and CDR2 SVGEGT. The CDR3 length is 17 residues. CDR3 loop: CASSLGELGPPYNEQFF.

The gene calls are TRBV29-1 and TRBJ2-5; there is no DNA to check the TCRdb D call of TRBD1. Per germline, CDR1 SQVTM and CDR2 ANQGSEA. The CDR3 is made up of 13 amino acids. CDR3 loop: CSVRDGYQETQYF.

The J gene is TRBJ2-3, the V gene TRBV29-1. This CDR3 is 13 amino acids long. The germline V gene encodes CDR1 SQVTM and CDR2 ANQGSEA. The CDR3 region is CSGGSATTDTQYF.

The J gene is TRBJ2-2, the V gene TRBV7-8; the D gene TCRdb calls, TRBD1, cannot be checked with no DNA. This CDR3 is 19 amino acids long. Germline V lookup: CDR1 SGHVS, CDR2 FQNEAQ. CDR3 protein: CASSPLGRRYREITGELFF.

The rearrangement joins TRBV27 to TRBJ1-5. The length of the CDR3 is 13 residues. Germline-derived CDR1 and CDR2 are MNHEY and SMNVEV (reference sequence). The CDR3 sequence is CASSLGPRQPQHF.

The chain is built from TRBV7-2 and TRBJ2-5; TCRdb picks TRBD1, but there is no DNA to check that call. This CDR3 comprises 16 residues. Per germline, CDR1 SGHTA and CDR2 FQGNSA. CDR3 sequence reads: CASSLGKRGGVETQYF.

J is TRBJ1-2 and V is TRBV12-3 or TRBV12-4. The CDR3 consists of 15 residues. The CDR3 here is CASSQDIGSNYGYTF.

The gene calls are TRBV3-1 and TRBJ2-7; TCRdb's D gene call, TRBD1, goes unchecked for lack of DNA. Per germline, CDR1 LGHDT and CDR2 YNNKEL (reference sequence). The CDR3 has 17 residues. The CDR3 loop reads CASSPGPTGQGYYEQYF.

The genes are TRBV29-1 and TRBJ2-5. CDR1 and CDR2 from the germline V gene are SQVTM and ANQGSEA. The CDR3 spans 15 residues. CDR3 loop: CSVESTTEIQETQYF.

The J gene is TRBJ2-5, the V gene TRBV7-3; TCRdb picks TRBD2, but there is no DNA to check that call. The CDR3 is 15 amino acids. Germline values: CDR1 SGHTA, CDR2 FQGTGA. The CDR3 loop reads CASSLRGLDQETQYF. The full variable domain, rest sourced from reference TRBV7-3 and TRBJ2-5, is GAGVSQTPSNKVTEKGKYVELRCDPISGHTALYWYRQSLGQGPEFLIYFQGTGAADDSGLPNDRFFAVRPEGSVSTLKIQRTERGDSAVYLCASSLRGLDQETQYFGPGTRLLVL.

The rearrangement uses TRBV7-9 and TRBJ2-7; TCRdb's D call, TRBD1, is unchecked because there is no DNA. The CDR3 has 15 amino acids. Germline loops: CDR1 SEHNR, CDR2 FQNEAQ (reference sequence). CDR3 residues: CASSSTGQATYEQYF.

This chain joins TRBV7-9 and TRBJ1-1; as DNA is missing, the TRBD1 call by TCRdb cannot be tested. The CDR3 length is 16 residues. In germline, CDR1 is SEHNR, CDR2 FQNEAQ (reference sequence). The CDR3 protein is CASSLTPGQGETEAFF.

The V gene is TRBV7-9, the J gene TRBJ2-1; TCRdb's D call of TRBD1 is untestable without DNA. The CDR3 totals 13 residues. Germline V gene data show CDR1 as SEHNR and CDR2 as FQNEAQ (reference sequence). The CDR3 spells CASSFGISDEQFF.

V is TRBV6-2 or TRBV6-3 and J is TRBJ2-7. The CDR3 spans 11 residues. Germline values: CDR1 MNHEY, CDR2 SVGEGT. The CDR3 sequence is CASSGVHEQYF.

This sequence joins TRBV11-2 and TRBJ1-4. This CDR3 comprises 12 residues. CDR1 and CDR2 (germline): SGHAT, FQNNGV. CDR3 amino acids: CASSTDAVKLFF.

CDR3: CASSQPDREGTYGYTF. The gene calls are TRBV3-1 and TRBJ1-2; TCRdb indicates TRBD1, and absent DNA this call remains unverified. Germline V gene sequence: CDR1 LGHDT, CDR2 YNNKEL (reference sequence). The length of the CDR3 is 16 residues.

The CDR3 sequence is CASSPQSRDQETQYF. The chain links TRBV7-9 to TRBJ2-5; TCRdb proposes TRBD2, but this gene call is untestable without DNA. Germline V gives CDR1 SEHNR, CDR2 FQNEAQ (reference sequence). The CDR3 sequence is 15 residues long.

The CDR3 is CAIRGVSTDTQYF. The chain links TRBV6-9 to TRBJ2-3; checking the TCRdb D call of TRBD1 is not possible without DNA. This CDR3 region has 13 residues. CDR1 MNHGY and CDR2 SVAAGI come from the germline V gene.

The chain is built from TRBV23-1 and TRBJ2-1; TCRdb returns TRBD2, unconfirmable since there is no DNA. TRBV23-1 is marked as an open reading frame, function uncertain. The CDR3 covers 14 residues. The CDR3 protein is CASKQRGGANEQFF.

This chain links TRBV20-1 with TRBJ2-1; TCRdb's D call of TRBD2 is untestable without DNA. Germline CDR1 is DFQATT and CDR2 is SNEGSKA (reference sequence). The CDR3 is 11 amino acids. CDR3 region: CSANGPSEQFF.

This chain joins TRBV6-2 or TRBV6-3 and TRBJ2-1; TCRdb's D gene call, TRBD1, goes unchecked for lack of DNA. Per germline, CDR1 MNHEY and CDR2 SVGEGT. There are 15 residues in the CDR3. The CDR3: CASSYETGSYNEQFF.